The 5 T cell receptor beta chains in this list originate from one sample, sequenced in a study of cytomegalovirus exposure and HLA in healthy donors. The PCR ran on 60 Vbeta and 13 Jbeta primers. The assay was immunoSEQ multiplex PCR, and TCRdb's table has in-frame clones only and misses some. The top ten clones hold approximately 4.2% of a sample with about 150,000 clones, around 72% of them seen once. Source material: PBMCs. These receptor sequences come from a man aged 50 to 59 in good health and CMV-seropositive.

The V and J genes are TRBV7-2 and TRBJ2-2; possible D gene TRBD2, 7 bases. The germline gives CDR1 SGHTA, CDR2 FQGNSA. The CDR3 runs to 15 residues. As DNA, the CDR3 is TGTGCGGGGGGGACAAGAGGTTCGAACACCGGGGAGCTGTTTTTT. Translated: CAGGTRGSNTGELFF.

This sequence joins TRBV15 and TRBJ2-7; no clear D gene. The CDR3 is 14 amino acids. Germline loops: CDR1 LNHNV, CDR2 YYDKDF (reference sequence). V shed 0 bases and J shed 6 bases, with 12 bases lying between them. CDR3 coding DNA: TGTGCCACCAGCAGAGAGGGTTCAGGCTGCGAGCAGTACTTC. It translates to CATSREGSGCEQYF. The variable domain in full, completed from reference TRBV15 and TRBJ2-7, reads DAMVIQNPRYQVTQFGKPVTLSCSQTLNHNVMYWYQQKSSQAPKLLFHYYDKDFNNEADTPDNFQSRRPNTSFCFLDIRSPGLGDTAMYLCATSREGSGCEQYFGPGTRLTVT.

This rearrangement joins TRBV19 to TRBJ1-6; D possibly corresponds to TRBD1 (5 bases). Germline-derived CDR1 and CDR2 are LNHDA and SQIVND (reference sequence). V lost 5 bases, J lost 9 bases, and 14 bases lay in between. This CDR3 is built from 14 residues. The DNA of the CDR3 is TGTGCCAGTAGTGCACAGGTAGAGGTTTCACCCCTCCACTTT. Amino acids: CASSAQVEVSPLHF.

CDR3 DNA: TGTGCCAGCAGCTTAGCGCTTAGGTTCGACGGACAAAGGGACGAGCAGTACTTC. This translates into CASSLALRFDGQRDEQYF. The genes are TRBV7-9 and TRBJ2-7; TRBD1 is a possible D gene (5 bases). The V gene's germline CDR1 is SEHNR and CDR2 FQNEAQ (reference sequence). The CDR3 consists of 18 residues. The V and J ends lost 0 bases and 5 bases respectively, with 23 bases between them.

This clone was picked up a small number of times. The chain carries TRBV27 and TRBJ1-2; TRBD1 matches at 8 bases. V shed 5 bases and J 8 bases; nucleotides not matched to a gene: 13. The CDR3 is made up of 15 amino acids. CDR1 and CDR2 (germline): MNHEY, SMNVEV (reference sequence). The CDR3, as DNA: TGTGCCAGCAGTCCGCGGGACAGGTCCCTCGAGGGCTACACCTTC. This encodes CASSPRDRSLEGYTF.